This T cell receptor (beta chain) was sequenced for a study of early T cells in non-severe SARS-CoV-2 infection (dated by TCRdb to 2020 to 2022). Notes on the research overall: Because TCR sequencing relied on bulk RNA taken from unsorted whole blood, pairing of alpha and beta chains was not possible. Study-wide findings and limitations: VDJdb matching was skewed toward anti-spike CD8 responses and likely underestimated virus-specific expansions, missing private and CD4 specificities.

The library was obtained by 5' RACE. The instrument was a NextSeq 500. Unique molecular identifiers were attached to individual cDNA molecules in the TCR library protocol so that sequencing error and PCR bias could be corrected. Both TCR alpha and beta chains were sequenced, and tight co-correlation was observed between alpha and beta sequence abundances in each sample. Regarding the original processing steps: Decombinator V4 was used to perform V gene, J gene and CDR3 annotation of TCR sequences. TCRs were defined as expanded if a significant change between any two time points was detected under a Poisson model with p below 0.0001. TCR abundances were normalised to the total number of TCRs sequenced per sample and expressed as counts per million. VDJdb, accessed on 1 November 2021, was searched for TCRs annotated for CMV, EBV and SARS-CoV-2, and TCRs annotated for more than one antigen were excluded. In-frame beta chains were kept once TCRdb had trimmed the public reads at Q25 with fastp and called clones with MiXCR. Each entry merges the rows of one CDR3 protein and shows their most common DNA and genes. The V and J calls shown here were made by TCRdb, not taken from the authors' results. The sample table holds fewer than 85,000 distinct CDR3 sequences, of which around 15% were seen once. The top ten clones comprise approximately 12% of the sample.

This clonotype was seen a handful of times. Its antigen has not been determined. Per-base quality was not reported, and no clone a single base away is much larger than it. A case-control design nested within a healthcare worker cohort in London, UK, was used, with weekly nasopharyngeal swab PCR tests and blood sampling performed. Between 23 and 31 March 2020, the week of the UK lockdown, healthcare workers were enrolled and then followed up weekly for as long as 16 weeks. The sample was whole blood. The source is an adult who was a healthcare worker with PCR-confirmed SARS-CoV-2 infection or an uninfected control (not recorded which).

The encoded CDR3 is CASSLRWASGLAGGYSYNEQFF. The nucleotide sequence is TGTGCCAGCAGCCTACGATGGGCTTCGGGACTAGCGGGGGGTTACTCCTACAATGAGCAGTTCTTC. The chain couples TRBV7-2 to TRBJ2-1, and TRBD2 matches 15 of the central bases. Sequences SGHTA (CDR1) and FQGNSA (CDR2) are obtained from the germline V gene. The germline V and J ends show losses of 5 bases and 0 bases respectively, and no gene match explains 17 bases of the junction. The CDR3 runs 22 amino acids, cysteine and phenylalanine included. Kept here is only the CDR3 DNA, which spans 66 bases and is read in frame from base 1.